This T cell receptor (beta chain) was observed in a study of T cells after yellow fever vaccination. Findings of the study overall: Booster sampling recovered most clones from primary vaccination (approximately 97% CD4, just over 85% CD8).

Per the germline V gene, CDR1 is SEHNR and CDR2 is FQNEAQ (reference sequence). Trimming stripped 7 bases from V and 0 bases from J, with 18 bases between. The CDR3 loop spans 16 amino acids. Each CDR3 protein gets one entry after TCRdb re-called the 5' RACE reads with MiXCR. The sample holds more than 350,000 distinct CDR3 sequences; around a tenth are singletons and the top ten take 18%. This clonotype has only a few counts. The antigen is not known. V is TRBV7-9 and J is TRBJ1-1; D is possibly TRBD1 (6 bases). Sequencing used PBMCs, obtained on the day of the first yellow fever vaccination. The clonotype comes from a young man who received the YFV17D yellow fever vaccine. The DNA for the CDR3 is TGTGCCAGCATTCCAGTGGACAGCTTGCTGAACACTGAAGCTTTCTTT. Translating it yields CASIPVDSLLNTEAFF.